Sequencing of this T cell receptor beta chain was carried out in a study of cytomegalovirus exposure and HLA in healthy donors. General observations from the study: Presence/absence comparisons presumed near-even sequencing depth among donors.

The V gene's germline CDR1 is LGHNA and CDR2 YNFKEQ. Trimming removed 9 bases at V and 0 bases at J, with 12 bases between. This CDR3 is built from 15 residues. The PCR made use of 60 Vbeta and 13 Jbeta primers. Sequencing was performed with immunoSEQ multiplex PCR; in TCRdb, only in-frame clones are kept and a portion is missing. The data contain about 180,000 clones, 65% to 80% of them seen just once; the ten biggest clones take up about 2.5%. A single count supports this clone. Its target is unknown. The TCR was taken from a woman younger than 45 in good health and CMV-seropositive. Specimen: PBMCs. The J gene is TRBJ2-6, the V gene TRBV4-2, with D possibly matching TRBD1 (6 bases). This CDR3 reads CASAPGDSGANVLTF. DNA for the CDR3: TGTGCCAGTGCACCAGGGGACTCTGGGGCCAACGTCCTGACTTTC.